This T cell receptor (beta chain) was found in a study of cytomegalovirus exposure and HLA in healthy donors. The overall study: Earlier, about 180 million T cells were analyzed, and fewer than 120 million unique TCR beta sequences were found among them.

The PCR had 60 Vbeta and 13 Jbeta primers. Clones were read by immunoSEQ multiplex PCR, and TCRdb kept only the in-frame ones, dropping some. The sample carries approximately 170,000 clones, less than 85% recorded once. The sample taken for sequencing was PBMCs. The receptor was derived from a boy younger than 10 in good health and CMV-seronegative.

CDR3 sequence: CASSLRQPDATNEKLFF. Written as DNA, the CDR3 is TGTGCCAGCAGCTTAAGACAGCCAGATGCAACTAATGAAAAACTGTTTTTT. This sequence joins TRBV11-2 and TRBJ1-4, with D maybe TRBD1 (5 bases). This CDR3 spans 17 amino acids. Germline CDR1 reads SGHAT; CDR2 reads FQNNGV. V was cut by 2 bases and J by 0 bases, with 13 bases left in between. The entire variable domain, with the rest obtained from reference TRBV11-2 and TRBJ1-4, is as follows: EAGVAQSPRYKIIEKRQSVAFWCNPISGHATLYWYQQILGQGPKLLIQFQNNGVVDDSQLPKDRFSAERLKGVDSTLKIQPAKLEDSAVYLCASSLRQPDATNEKLFFGSGTQLSVL.